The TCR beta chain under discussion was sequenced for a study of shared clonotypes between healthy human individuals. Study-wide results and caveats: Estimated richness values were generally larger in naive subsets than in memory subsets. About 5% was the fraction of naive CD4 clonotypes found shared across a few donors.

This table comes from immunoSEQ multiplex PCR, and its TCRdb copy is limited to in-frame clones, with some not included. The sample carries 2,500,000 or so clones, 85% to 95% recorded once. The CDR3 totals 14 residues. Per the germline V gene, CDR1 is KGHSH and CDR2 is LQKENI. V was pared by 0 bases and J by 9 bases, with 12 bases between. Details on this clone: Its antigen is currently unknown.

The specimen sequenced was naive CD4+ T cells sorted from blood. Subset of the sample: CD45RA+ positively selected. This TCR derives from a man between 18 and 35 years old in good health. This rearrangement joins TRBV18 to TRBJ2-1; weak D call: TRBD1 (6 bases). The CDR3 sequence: CASSPPEGVAEQFF. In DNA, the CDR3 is TGTGCCAGCTCACCACCTGAGGGGGTTGCTGAGCAGTTCTTC.